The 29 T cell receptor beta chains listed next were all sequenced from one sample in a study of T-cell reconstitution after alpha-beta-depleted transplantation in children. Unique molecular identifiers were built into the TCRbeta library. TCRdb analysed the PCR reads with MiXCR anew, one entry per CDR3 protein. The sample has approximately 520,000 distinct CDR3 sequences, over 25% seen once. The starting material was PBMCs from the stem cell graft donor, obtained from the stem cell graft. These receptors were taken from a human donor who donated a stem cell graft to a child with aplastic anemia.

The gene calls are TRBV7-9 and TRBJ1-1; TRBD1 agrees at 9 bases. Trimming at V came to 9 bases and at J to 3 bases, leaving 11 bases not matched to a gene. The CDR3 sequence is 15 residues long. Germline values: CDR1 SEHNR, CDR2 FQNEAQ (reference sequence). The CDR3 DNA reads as TGTGCCAGTGACCGGGACAGGGTAGGTGACACTGAAGCTTTCTTT. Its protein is CASDRDRVGDTEAFF.

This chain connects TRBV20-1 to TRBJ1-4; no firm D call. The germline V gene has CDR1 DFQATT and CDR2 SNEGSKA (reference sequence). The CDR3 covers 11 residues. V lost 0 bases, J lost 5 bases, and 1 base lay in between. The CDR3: CSARENEKLFF. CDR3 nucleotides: TGCAGTGCTAGAGAGAATGAAAAACTGTTTTTT.

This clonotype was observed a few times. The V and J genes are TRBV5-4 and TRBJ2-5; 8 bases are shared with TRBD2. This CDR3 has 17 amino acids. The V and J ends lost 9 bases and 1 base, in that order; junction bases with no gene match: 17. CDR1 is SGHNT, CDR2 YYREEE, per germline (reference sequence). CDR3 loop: CATTRLGSGSRQETQYF. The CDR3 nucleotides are TGTGCCACAACGAGATTGGGCAGCGGGAGTCGCCAAGAGACCCAGTACTTC.

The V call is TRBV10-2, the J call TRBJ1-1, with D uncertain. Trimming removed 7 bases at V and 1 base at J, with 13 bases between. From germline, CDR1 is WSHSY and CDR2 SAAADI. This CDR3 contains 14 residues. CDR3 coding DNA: TGCGCCAGCACCTCGGAGGGTGGGAACACTGAAGCTTTCTTT. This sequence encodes CASTSEGGNTEAFF.

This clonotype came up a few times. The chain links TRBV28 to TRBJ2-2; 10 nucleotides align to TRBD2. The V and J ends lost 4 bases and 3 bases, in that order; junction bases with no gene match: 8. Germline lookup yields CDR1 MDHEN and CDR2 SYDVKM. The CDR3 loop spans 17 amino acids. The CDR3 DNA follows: TGTGCCAGCAGTTCCCCGACTAGCGGGCCTTACACCGGGGAGCTGTTTTTT. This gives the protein CASSSPTSGPYTGELFF.

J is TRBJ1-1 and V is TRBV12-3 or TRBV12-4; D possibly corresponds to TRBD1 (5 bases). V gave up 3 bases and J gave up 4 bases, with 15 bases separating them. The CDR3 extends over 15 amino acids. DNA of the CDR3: TGTGCCAGCAGTTTTACCCTCGTCCAGGGCACTGAAGCTTTCTTT. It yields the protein CASSFTLVQGTEAFF.

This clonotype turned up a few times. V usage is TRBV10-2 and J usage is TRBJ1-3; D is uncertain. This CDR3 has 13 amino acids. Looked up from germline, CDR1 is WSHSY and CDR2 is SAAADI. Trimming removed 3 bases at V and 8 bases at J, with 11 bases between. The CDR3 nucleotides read TGCGCCAGCAGTGACGAACCCCGGGACACCATATATTTT. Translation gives CASSDEPRDTIYF.

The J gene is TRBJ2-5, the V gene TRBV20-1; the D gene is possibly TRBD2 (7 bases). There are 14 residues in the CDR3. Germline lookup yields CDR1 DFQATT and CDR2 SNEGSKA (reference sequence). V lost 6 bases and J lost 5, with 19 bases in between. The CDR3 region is CSARGALAVETQYF. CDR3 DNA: TGCAGTGCCCGGGGGGCCCTAGCGGTCGAGACCCAGTACTTC.

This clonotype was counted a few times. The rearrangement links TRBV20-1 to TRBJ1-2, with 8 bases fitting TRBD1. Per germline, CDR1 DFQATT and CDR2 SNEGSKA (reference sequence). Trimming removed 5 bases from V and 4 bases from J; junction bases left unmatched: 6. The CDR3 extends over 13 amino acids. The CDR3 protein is CSAGGQVGYGYTF. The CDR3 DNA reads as TGCAGTGCTGGGGGACAGGTGGGCTATGGCTACACCTTC.

The CDR3 DNA sequence: TGCAGCGTTGTCATAAGAGCAACAGATACGCAGTATTTT. Translating it yields CSVVIRATDTQYF. This chain joins TRBV29-1 and TRBJ2-3; D gene unclear. Trimming took 4 bases from V and 3 from J, leaving 11 bases between them. The CDR3 is made up of 13 amino acids. Germline CDR1 SQVTM, CDR2 ANQGSEA.

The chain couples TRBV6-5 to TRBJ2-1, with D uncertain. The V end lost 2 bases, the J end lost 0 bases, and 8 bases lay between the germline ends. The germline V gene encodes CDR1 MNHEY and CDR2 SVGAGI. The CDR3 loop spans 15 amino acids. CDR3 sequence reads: CASSYERFSYNEQFF. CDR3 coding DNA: TGTGCCAGCAGTTACGAACGCTTCTCCTACAATGAGCAGTTCTTC.

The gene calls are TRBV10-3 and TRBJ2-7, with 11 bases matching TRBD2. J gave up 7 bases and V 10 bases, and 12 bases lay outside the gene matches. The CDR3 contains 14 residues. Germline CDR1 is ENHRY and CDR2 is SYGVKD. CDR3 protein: CATQVAGGDLEQYV. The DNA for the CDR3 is TGTGCCACCCAAGTAGCGGGAGGGGACTTAGAGCAGTACGTC.

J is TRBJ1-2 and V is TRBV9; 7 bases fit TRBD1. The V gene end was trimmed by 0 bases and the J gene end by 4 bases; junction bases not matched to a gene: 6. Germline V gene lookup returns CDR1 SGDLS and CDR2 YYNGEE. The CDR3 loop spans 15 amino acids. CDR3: CASSVASGGIYGYTF. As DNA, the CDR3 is TGTGCCAGCAGCGTAGCTTCAGGGGGTATCTATGGCTACACCTTC.

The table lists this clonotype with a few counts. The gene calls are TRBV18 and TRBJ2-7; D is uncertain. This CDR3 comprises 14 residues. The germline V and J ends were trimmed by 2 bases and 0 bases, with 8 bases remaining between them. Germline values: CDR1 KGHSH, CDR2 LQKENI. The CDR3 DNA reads TGTGCCAGCTCACCAGCTTCGAGCTCCTACGAGCAGTACTTC. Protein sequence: CASSPASSSYEQYF.

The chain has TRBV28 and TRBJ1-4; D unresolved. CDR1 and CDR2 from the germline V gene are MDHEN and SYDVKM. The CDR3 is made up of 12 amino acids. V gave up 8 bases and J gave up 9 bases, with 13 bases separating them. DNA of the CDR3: TGTGCCAGCGAGGCCGACGGTAAAAAACTGTTTTTT. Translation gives CASEADGKKLFF.

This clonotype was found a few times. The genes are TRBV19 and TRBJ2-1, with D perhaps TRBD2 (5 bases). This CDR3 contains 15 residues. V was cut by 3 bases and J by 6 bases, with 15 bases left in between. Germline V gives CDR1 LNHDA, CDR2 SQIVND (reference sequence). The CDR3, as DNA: TGTGCCAGTAGTATTGGAGACCAGAGGGTCAATGAGCAGTTCTTC. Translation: CASSIGDQRVNEQFF.

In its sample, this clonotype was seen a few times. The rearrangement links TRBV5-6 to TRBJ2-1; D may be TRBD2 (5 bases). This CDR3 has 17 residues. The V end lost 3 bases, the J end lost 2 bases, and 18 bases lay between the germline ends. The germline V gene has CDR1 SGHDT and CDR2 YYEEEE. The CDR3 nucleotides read TGTGCCAGCAGCTCCTCACATTGGGGAGATACCTACAATGAGCAGTTCTTC. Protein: CASSSSHWGDTYNEQFF.

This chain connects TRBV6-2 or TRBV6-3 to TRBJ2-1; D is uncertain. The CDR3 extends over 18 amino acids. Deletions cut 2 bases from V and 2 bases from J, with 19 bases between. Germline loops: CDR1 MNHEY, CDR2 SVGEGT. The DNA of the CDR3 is TGTGCCAGCAGTTACAGCCCGGATTCCTACAATACCTACAATGAGCAGTTCTTC. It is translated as CASSYSPDSYNTYNEQFF.

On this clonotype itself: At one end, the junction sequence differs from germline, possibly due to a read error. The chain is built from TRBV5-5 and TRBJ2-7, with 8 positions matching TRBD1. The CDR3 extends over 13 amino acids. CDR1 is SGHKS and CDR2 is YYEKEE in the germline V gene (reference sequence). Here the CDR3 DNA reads TGTGCCAGCAGCTTGGCTCTACTGGACAGGGACCACTTC. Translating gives CASSLALLDRDHF.

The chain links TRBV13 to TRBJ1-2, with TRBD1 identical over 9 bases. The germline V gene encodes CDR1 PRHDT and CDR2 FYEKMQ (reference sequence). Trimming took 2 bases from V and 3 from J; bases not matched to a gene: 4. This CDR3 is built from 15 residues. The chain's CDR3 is CASSLPGQGDYGYTF. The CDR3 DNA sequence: TGTGCCAGCAGCTTACCGGGACAGGGCGACTATGGCTACACCTTC.

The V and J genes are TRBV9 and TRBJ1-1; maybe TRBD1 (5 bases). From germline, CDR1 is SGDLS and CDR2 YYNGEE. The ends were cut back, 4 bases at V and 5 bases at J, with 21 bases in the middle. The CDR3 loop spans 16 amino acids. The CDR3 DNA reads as TGTGCCAGCAGCCCTCTCGGGGCGGGGGGTTGGACTGAAGCTTTCTTT. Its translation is CASSPLGAGGWTEAFF.

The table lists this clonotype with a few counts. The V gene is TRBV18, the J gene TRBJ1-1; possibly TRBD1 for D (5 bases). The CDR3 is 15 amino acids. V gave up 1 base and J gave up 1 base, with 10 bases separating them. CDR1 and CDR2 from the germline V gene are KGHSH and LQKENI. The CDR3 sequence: CASSPRDLGNTEAFF. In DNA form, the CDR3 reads TGTGCCAGCTCACCACGGGACCTGGGGAACACTGAAGCTTTCTTT.

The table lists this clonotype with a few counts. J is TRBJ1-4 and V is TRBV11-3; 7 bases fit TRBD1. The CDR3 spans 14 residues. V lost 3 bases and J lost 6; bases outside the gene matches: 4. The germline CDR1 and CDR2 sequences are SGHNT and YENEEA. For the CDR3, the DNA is TGTGCCAGCAGCTTCCGACAGGGAGATGAAAAACTGTTTTTT. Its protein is CASSFRQGDEKLFF. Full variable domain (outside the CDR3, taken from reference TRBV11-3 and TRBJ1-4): EAGVVQSPRYKIIEKKQPVAFWCNPISGHNTLYWYLQNLGQGPELLIRYENEEAVDDSQLPKDRFSAERLKGVDSTLKIQPAELGDSAVYLCASSFRQGDEKLFFGSGTQLSVL.

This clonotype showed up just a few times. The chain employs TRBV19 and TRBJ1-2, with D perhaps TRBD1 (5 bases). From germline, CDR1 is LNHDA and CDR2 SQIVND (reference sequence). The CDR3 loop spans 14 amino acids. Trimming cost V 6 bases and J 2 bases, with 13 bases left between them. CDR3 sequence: CASSPAGQNYGYTF. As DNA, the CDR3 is TGTGCCAGTAGCCCTGCGGGGCAGAACTATGGCTACACCTTC.

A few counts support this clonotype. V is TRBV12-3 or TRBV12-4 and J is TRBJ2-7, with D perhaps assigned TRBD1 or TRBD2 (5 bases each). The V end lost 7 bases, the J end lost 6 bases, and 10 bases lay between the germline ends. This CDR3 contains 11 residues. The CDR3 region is CASTRGAEQYF. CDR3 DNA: TGTGCCAGCACCCGAGGGGCCGAGCAGTACTTC.

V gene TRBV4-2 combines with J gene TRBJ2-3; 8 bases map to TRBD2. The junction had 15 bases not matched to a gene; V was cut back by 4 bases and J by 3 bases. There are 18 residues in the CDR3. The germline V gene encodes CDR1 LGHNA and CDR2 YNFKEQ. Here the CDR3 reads CASSPSGRREVWTDTQYF. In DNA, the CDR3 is TGTGCCAGCAGCCCCAGTGGACGGCGGGAGGTATGGACAGATACGCAGTATTTT.

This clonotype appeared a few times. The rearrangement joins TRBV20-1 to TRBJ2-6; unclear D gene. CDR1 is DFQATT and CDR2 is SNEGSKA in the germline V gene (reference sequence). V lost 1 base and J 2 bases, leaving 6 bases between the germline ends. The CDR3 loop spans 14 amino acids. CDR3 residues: CSARATAGANVLTF. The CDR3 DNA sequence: TGCAGTGCTAGAGCAACCGCTGGGGCCAACGTCCTGACTTTC.

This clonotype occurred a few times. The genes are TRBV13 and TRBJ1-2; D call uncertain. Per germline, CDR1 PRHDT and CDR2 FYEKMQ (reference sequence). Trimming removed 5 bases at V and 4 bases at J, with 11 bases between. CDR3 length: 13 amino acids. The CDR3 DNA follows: TGTGCCAGCAGCCTCATATCATCCTATGGCTACACCTTC. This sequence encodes CASSLISSYGYTF.

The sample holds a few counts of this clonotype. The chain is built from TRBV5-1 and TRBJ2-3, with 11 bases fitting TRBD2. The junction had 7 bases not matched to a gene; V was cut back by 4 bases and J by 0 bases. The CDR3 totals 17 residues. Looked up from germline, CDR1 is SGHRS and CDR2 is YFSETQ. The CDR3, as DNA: TGCGCCAGCAGCCCACTAGCGGGGGCCACTAGCACAGATACGCAGTATTTT. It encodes CASSPLAGATSTDTQYF.